The text below deals with one TCR beta chain. As yet, its antigen is unknown. This sample stems from a study of cytomegalovirus exposure and HLA in healthy donors. Study background: From HLA-typed donors, an early data release held approximately 85 million unique TCRs.

Study observations and caveats: Researchers had no immune exposure information except CMV serostatus available. TCR beta sequences numbering around 15,000 were associated with HLA alleles at 0.05 false discovery rate in a later analysis. According to reports, the classifier identified cytomegalovirus status with high specificity and sensitivity.

The PCR was carried out with 60 Vbeta primers and 13 Jbeta primers. The assay was immunoSEQ multiplex PCR, and TCRdb's table has in-frame clones only and misses some. Altogether some 140,000 clones are present, approximately 80% being singletons, with the ten largest covering around 13%. The CDR3 is 16 amino acids. From germline, CDR1 is KGHSH and CDR2 LQKENI. J was trimmed by 1 base and V by 3 bases; bases with no gene match: 5. The TCR was taken from a man younger than 40 in good health and CMV-seropositive. This chain joins TRBV18 and TRBJ2-7; 11 bases match TRBD2. Input material: PBMCs. CDR3 DNA sequence: TGTGCCAGCTCACCCAATAGCGGGAGGGCATCCTACGAGCAGTACTTC. Translating it yields CASSPNSGRASYEQYF.